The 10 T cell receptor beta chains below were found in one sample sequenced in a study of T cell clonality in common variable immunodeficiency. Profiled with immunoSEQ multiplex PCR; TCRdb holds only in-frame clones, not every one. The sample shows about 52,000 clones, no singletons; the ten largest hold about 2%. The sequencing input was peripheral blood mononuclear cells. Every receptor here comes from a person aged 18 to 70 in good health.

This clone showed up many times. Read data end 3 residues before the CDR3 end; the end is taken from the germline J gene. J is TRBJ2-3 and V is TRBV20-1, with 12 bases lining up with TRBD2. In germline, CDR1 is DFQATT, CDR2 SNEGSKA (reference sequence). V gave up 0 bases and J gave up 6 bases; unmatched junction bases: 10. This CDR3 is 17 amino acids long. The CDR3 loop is CSARDVLAGGPGDTQYF. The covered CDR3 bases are TGCAGTGCTAGAGATGTACTAGCGGGGGGACCGGGGGATACG.

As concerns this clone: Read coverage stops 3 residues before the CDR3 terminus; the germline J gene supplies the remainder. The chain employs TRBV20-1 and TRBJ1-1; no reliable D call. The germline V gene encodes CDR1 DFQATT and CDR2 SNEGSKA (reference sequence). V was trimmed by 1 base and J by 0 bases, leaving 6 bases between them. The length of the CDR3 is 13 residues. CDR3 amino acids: CSARVLMNTEAFF. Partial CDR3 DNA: TGCAGTGCTAGAGTCCTTATGAACACTGAA.

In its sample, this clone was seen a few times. The DNA read from the CDR3 is TGTGCCAGCAGTCTATTGGCTAGCGGACAAGAGACG. Encoded protein: CASSLLASGQET. Given in full, the CDR3 is CASSLLASGQETQYF. This rearrangement joins TRBV2 to TRBJ2-3, with 7 bases matching TRBD2. The CDR3 end falls 3 residues outside the read, so it is completed with the germline J gene. Germline V gene sequence: CDR1 SNHLY, CDR2 FYNNEI. The length of the CDR3 is 15 residues.

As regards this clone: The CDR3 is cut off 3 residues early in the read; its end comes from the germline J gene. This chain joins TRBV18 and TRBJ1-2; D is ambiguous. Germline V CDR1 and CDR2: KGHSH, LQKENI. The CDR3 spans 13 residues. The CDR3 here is CASSPPDIYDYTF. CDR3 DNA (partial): TGTGCCAGCTCACCACCCGATATCTACGAC.

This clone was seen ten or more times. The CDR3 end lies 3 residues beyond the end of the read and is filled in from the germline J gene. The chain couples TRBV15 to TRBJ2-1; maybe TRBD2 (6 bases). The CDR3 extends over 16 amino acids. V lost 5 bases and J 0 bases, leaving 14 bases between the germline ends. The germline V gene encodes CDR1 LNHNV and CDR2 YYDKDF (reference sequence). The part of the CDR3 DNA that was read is TGTGCCACCAGCGGCGGGGCGGTCAGCTCCTACAATGAG. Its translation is CATSGGAVSSYNE. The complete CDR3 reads CATSGGAVSSYNEQFF.

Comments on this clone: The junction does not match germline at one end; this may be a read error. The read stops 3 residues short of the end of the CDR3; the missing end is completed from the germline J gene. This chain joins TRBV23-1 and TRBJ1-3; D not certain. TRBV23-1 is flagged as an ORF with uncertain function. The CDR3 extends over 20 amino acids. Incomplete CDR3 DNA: TGCGCCAGCAGTCAATTGGTTATGGTGCGGACTGAGAGCTCTGGAAACGCC. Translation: CASSQLVMVRTESSGNA. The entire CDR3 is CASSQLVMVRTESSGNAIYF.

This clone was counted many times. The CDR3 spells CASSIGVSRETQYF. The CDR3 bases that were read are TGTGCCAGTAGTATAGGCGTCTCAAGAGAGACC. V and J are TRBV19 and TRBJ2-5; D is unresolved. The CDR3 end lies 3 residues beyond the end of the read and is filled in from the germline J gene. The V and J ends lost 1 base and 4 bases respectively, with 10 bases between them. Per germline, CDR1 LNHDA and CDR2 SQIVND (reference sequence). CDR3 length equals 14 residues.

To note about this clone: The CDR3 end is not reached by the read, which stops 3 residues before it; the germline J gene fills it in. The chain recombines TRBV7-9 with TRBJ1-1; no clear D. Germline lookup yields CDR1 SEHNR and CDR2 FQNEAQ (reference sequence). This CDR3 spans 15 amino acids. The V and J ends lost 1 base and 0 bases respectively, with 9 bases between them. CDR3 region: CASSLVFSLNTEAFF. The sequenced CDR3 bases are TGTGCCAGCAGCTTAGTTTTCAGTTTGAACACTGAA. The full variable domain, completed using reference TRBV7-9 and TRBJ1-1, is DTGVSQNPRHKITKRGQNVTFRCDPISEHNRLYWYRQTLGQGPEFLTYFQNEAQLEKSRLLSDRFSAERPKGSFSTLEIQRTEQGDSAMYLCASSLVFSLNTEAFFGQGTRLTVV.

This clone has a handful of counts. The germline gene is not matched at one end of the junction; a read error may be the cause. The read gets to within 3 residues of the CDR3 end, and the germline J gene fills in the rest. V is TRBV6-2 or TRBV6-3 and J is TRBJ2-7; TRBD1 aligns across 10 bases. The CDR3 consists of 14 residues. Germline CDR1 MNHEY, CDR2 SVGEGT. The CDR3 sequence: CASSLTGGSHEQYF. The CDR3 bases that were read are TGTGCCAGCAGTTTGACAGGGGGCTCCCACGAG.

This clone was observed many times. The CDR3 is CATAELGNYGYTF. The DNA read from the CDR3 is TGTGCCACTGCAGAGCTGGGCAACTATGGC. This sequence joins TRBV19 and TRBJ1-2; no clear D. The CDR3 end lies 3 residues beyond the end of the read and is filled in from the germline J gene. From germline, CDR1 is LNHDA and CDR2 SQIVND (reference sequence). The CDR3 consists of 13 residues. The V and J ends lost 10 bases and 2 bases respectively, with 14 bases between them.